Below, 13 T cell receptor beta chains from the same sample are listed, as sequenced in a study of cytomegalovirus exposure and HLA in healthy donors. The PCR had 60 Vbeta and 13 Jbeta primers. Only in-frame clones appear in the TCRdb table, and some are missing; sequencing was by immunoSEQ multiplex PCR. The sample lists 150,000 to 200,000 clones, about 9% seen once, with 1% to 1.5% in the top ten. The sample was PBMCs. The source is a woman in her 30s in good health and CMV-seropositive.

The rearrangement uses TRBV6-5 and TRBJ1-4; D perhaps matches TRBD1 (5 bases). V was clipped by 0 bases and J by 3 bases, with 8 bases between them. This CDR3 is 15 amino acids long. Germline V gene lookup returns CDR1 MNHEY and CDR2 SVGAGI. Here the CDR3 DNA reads TGTGCCAGCAGTTACTCGGGGGGATCTAATGAAAAACTGTTTTTT. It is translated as CASSYSGGSNEKLFF.

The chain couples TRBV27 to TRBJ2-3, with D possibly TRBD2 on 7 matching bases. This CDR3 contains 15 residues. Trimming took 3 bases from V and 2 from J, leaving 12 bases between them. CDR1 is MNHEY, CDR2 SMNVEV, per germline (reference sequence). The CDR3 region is CASSLGGPYTDTQYF. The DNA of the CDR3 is TGTGCCAGCAGTTTGGGGGGGCCCTACACAGATACGCAGTATTTT.

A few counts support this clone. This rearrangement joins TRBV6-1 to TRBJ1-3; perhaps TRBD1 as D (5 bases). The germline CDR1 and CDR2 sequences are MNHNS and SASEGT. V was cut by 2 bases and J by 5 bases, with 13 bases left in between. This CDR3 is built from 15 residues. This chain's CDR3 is CASSEWGTSRNTIYF. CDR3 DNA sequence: TGTGCCAGCAGTGAATGGGGCACTTCAAGAAACACCATATATTTT.

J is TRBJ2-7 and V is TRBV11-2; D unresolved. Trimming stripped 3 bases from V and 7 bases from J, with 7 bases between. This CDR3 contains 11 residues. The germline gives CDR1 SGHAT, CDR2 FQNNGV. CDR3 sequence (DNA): TGTGCCAGCAGCTTTTTGAGGGAGCAGTACTTC. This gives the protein CASSFLREQYF.

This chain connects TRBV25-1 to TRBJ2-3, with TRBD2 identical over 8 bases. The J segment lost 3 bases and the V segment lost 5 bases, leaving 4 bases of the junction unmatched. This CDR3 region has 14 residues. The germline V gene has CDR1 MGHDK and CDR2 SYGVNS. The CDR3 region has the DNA TGTGCCAGCAGTCTGGGACTAGTAACAGATACGCAGTATTTT. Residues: CASSLGLVTDTQYF.

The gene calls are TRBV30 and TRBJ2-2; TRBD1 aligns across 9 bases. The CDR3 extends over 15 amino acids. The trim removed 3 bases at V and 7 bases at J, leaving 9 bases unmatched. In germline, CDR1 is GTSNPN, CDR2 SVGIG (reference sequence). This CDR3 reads CAWREYRGLGGELFF. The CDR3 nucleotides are TGTGCCTGGAGGGAATACAGGGGGCTTGGCGGGGAGCTGTTTTTT.

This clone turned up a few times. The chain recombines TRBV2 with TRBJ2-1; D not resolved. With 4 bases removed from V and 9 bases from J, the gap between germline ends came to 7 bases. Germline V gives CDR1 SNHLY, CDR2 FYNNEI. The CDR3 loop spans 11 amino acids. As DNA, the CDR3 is TGTGCCAGCAGTGGTCAACTTGAGCAGTTCTTC. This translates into CASSGQLEQFF.

CDR3 loop: CASSPIQTGLRNEQFF. DNA of the CDR3: TGTGCCAGCTCACCAATTCAGACTGGACTCCGGAATGAGCAGTTCTTC. The V and J genes are TRBV18 and TRBJ2-1, with a tentative D call TRBD2 (5 bases). CDR1 is KGHSH, CDR2 LQKENI, per germline. The V and J ends lost 2 bases and 7 bases respectively, with 18 bases between them. This CDR3 has 16 residues.

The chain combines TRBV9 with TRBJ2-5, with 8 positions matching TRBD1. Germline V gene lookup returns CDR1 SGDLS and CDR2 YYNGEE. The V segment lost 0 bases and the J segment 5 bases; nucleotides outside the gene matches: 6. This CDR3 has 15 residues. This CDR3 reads CASSVEAGGGETQYF. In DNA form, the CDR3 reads TGTGCCAGCAGCGTAGAGGCAGGGGGCGGGGAGACCCAGTACTTC.

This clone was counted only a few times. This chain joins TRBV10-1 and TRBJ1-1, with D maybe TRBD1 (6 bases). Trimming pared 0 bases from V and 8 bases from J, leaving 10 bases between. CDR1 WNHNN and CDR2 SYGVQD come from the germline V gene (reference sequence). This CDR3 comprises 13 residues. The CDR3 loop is CASSESRGLEAFF. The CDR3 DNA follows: TGCGCCAGCAGTGAGTCGCGGGGGCTGGAAGCTTTCTTT.

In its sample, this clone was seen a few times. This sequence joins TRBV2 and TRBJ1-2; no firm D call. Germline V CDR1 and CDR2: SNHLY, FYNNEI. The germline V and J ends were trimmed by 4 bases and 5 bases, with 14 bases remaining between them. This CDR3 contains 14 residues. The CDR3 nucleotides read TGTGCCAGCAGTGGAGGGTCCGAAGTATATGGCTACACCTTC. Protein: CASSGGSEVYGYTF.

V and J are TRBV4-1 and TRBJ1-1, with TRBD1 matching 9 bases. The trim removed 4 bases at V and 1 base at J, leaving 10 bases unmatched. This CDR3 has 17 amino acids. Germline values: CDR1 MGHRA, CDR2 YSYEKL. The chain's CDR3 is CASSPVGQGRWNTEAFF. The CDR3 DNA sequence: TGCGCCAGCAGCCCCGTAGGACAGGGGAGATGGAACACTGAAGCTTTCTTT.

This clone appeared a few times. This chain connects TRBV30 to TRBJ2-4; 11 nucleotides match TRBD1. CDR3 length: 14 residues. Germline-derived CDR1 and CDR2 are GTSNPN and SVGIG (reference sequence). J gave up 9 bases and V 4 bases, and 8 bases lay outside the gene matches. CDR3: CAWTPGQGAGIQYF. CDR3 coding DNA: TGTGCCTGGACTCCCGGACAGGGGGCTGGCATTCAGTACTTC.